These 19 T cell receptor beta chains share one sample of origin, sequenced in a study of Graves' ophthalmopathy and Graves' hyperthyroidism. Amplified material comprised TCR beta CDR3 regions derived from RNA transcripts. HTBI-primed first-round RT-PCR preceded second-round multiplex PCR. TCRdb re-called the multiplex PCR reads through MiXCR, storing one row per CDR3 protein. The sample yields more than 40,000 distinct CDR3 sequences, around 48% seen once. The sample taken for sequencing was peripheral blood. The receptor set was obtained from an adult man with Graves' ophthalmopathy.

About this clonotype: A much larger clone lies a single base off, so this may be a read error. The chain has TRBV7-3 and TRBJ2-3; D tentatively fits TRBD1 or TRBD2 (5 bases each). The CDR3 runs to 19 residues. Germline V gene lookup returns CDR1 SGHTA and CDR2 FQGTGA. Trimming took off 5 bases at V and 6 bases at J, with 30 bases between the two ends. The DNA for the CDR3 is TGTGCCAGCAGCCCAGGTTTTTTTGCCGGGGCCTCTATGTCGGATACGCAGTATTTT. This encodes CASSPGFFAGASMSDTQYF.

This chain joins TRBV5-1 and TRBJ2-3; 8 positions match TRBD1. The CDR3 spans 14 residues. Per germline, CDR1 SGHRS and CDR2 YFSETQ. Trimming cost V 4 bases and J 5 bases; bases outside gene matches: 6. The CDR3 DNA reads TGCGCCAGCAGCGTGACAGGGGCGGGAGATACGCAGTATTTT. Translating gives CASSVTGAGDTQYF.

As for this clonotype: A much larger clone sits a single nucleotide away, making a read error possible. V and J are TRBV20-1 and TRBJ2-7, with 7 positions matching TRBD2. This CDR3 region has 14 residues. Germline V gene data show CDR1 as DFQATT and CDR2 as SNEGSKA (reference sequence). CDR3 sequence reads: CSASETQRGYGQCF. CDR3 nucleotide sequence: TGCAGTGCTAGTGAGACCCAGCGGGGTTACGGGCAGTGCTTC.

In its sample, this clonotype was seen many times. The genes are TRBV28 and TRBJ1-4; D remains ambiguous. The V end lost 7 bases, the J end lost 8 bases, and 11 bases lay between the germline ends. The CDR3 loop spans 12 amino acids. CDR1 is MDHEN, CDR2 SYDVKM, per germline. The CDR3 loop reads CASTPDWEKLFF. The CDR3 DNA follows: TGTGCCAGCACCCCCGATTGGGAAAAACTGTTTTTT.

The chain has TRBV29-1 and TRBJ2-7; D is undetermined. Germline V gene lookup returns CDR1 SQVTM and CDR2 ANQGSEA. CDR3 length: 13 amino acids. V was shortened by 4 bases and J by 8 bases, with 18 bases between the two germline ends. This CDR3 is CSVAGSQVFQQYF. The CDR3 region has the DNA TGCAGCGTTGCTGGATCTCAAGTATTCCAGCAGTACTTC.

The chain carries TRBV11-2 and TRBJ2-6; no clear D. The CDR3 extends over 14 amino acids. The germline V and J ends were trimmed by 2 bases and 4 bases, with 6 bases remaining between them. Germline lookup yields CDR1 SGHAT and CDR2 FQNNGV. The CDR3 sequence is CASSLNPGANVLTF. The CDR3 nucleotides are TGTGCCAGCAGCTTAAATCCCGGGGCCAACGTCCTGACTTTC.

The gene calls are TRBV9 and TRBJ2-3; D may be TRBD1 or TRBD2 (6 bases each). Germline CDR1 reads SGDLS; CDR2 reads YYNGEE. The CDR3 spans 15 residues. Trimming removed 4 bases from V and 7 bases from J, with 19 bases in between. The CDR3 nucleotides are TGTGCCAGCAGCACTCAGACAGGAGGGGTTAATACGCAGTATTTT. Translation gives CASSTQTGGVNTQYF.

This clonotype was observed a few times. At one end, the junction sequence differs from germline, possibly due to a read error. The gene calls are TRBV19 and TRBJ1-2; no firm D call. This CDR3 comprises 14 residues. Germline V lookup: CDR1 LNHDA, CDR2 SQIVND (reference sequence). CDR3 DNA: TGTGCCAGTAGGGGGAGTGACGGAGCATATGACTACACCTTC. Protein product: CASRGSDGAYDYTF.

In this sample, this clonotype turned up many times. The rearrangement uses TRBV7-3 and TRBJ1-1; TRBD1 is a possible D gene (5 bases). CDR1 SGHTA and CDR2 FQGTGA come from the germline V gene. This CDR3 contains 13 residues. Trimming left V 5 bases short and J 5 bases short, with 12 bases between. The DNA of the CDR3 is TGTGCCAGCAGCCGGCTCAGGGAGACTGAAGCTTTCTTT. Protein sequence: CASSRLRETEAFF.

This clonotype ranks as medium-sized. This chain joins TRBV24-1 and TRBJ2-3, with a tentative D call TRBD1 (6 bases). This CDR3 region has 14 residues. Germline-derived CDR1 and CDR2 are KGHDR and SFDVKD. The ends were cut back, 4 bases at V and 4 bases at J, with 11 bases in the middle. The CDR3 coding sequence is TGTGCCACCAGTGAGACAGGTTCCCCAGATACGCAGTATTTT. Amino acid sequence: CATSETGSPDTQYF.

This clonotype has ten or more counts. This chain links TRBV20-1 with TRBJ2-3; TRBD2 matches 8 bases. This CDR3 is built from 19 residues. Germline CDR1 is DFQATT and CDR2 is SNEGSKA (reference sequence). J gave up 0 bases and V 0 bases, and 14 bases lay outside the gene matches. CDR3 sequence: CSARDLTGGDSSSTDTQYF. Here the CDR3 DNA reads TGCAGTGCTAGAGATCTGACGGGGGGGGATTCCTCTAGCACAGATACGCAGTATTTT.

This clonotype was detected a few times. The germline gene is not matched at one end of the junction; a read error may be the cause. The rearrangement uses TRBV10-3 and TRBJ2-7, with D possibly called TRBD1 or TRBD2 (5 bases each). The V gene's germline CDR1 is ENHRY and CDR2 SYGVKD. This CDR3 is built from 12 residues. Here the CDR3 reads CAIREDLGEQYF. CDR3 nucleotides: TGTGCCATCAGGGAGGACTTGGGGGAGCAGTACTTT.

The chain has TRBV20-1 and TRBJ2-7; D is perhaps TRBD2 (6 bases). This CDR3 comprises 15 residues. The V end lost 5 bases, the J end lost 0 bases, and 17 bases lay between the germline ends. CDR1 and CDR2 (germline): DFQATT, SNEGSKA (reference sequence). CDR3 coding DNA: TGCAGTGCTCCTTTCCCGGGACTGGACTCCTACGAGCAGTACTTC. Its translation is CSAPFPGLDSYEQYF.

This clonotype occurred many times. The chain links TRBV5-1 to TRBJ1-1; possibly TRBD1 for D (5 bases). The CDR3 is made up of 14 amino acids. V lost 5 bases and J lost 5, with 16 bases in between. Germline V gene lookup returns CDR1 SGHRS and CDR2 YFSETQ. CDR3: CASRAGDVITEAFF. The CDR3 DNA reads TGCGCCAGCAGGGCGGGGGACGTGATAACTGAAGCTTTCTTT.

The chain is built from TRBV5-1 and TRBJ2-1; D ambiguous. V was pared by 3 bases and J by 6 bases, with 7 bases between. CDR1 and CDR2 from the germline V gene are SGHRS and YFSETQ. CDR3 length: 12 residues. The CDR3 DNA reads TGCGCCAGCAGCTCGATCGGCAATGAGCAGTTCTTC. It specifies CASSSIGNEQFF.

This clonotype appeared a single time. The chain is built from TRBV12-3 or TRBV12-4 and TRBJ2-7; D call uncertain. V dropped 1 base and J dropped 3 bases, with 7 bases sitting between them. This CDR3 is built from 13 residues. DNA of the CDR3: TGTGCCAGCAGTTTAGATGATTTCTACGAGCAGTACTTC. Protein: CASSLDDFYEQYF.

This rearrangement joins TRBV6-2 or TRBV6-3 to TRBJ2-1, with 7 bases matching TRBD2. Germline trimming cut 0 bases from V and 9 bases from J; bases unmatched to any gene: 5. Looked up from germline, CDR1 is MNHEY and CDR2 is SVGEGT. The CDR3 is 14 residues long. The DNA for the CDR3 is TGTGCCAGCAGTTACTCGACGGGAGGAGGTGAGCAGTTCTTC. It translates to CASSYSTGGGEQFF.

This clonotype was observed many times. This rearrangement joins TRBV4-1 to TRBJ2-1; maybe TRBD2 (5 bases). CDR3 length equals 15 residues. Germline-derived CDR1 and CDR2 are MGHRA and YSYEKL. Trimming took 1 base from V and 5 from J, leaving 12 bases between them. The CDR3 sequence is CASSQGPIGDNEQFF. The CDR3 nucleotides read TGCGCCAGCAGCCAAGGCCCGATCGGGGACAATGAGCAGTTCTTC.

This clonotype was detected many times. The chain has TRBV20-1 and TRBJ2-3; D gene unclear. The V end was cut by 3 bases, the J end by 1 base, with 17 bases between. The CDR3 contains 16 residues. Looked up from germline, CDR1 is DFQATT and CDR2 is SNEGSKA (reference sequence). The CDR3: CSASPFRLARTDTQYF. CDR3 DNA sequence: TGCAGTGCTAGCCCTTTCCGACTCGCACGCACAGATACGCAGTATTTT.